This T cell receptor beta chain derives from a study of T cell responses to AZD1222 COVID-19 vaccine. Produced via immunoSEQ multiplex PCR; TCRdb's table is partial and in-frame only. The sample has about 150,000 clones; around nine tenths are singletons. Notes on the study in general: As reported, nearly half of all spike-specific TCRs target variant regions that are unmutated.

Concerning this clone itself: What it recognizes is unknown.

The CDR3 loop spans 13 amino acids. Per the germline V gene, CDR1 is MNHEY and CDR2 is SMNVEV (reference sequence). Between the trimmed V and J ends, which lost 6 bases and 4 bases, there was a span of 7 bases. This sample comprised peripheral blood, obtained on day 0 of AZD1222 vaccination. The source is an adult in good health. This rearrangement joins TRBV27 to TRBJ1-6; no reliable D call. CDR3 in DNA: TGTGCCAGCAGCGCCGCGTATAATTCACCCCTCCACTTT. Protein sequence: CASSAAYNSPLHF.